The T cell receptor (beta chain) under discussion was sequenced for a study of blood T cell repertoires in COVID-19. Study-wide background: Samples came from the United States, Italy and Spain, spanning acute and convalescent COVID-19. Sample material is recorded as cDNA or gDNA derived from T cells, B-cell-depleted T cells, or PBMCs.

This table comes from immunoSEQ multiplex PCR, and its TCRdb copy is limited to in-frame clones, with some not included. Among some 200,000 clones listed, roughly four fifths were seen once. The CDR3 sequence is 15 residues long. Germline-derived CDR1 and CDR2 are MDHEN and SYDVKM. With 8 bases clipped from V and 2 bases from J, the junction kept 8 bases outside the gene matches. This clone has a single count. The study recruited people aged 18 to 89 years across approximately 24 US areas. Recovery meant two consecutive negative NP/OP PCR tests, professional clearance, or resolved symptoms. The sequence derives from a man aged 40-49 years who had recovered from COVID-19. The chain employs TRBV28 and TRBJ1-3; 8 bases are a match to TRBD1. The sample taken for sequencing was PBMCs or T cells enriched from blood (not recorded which). CDR3 nucleotides: TGTGCCAGCGGATTATCGACAGGGGCTGGAAACACCATATATTTT. It specifies CASGLSTGAGNTIYF.